The rows below give T cell receptor beta chains drawn from one sample of a study of Ad26.COV2.S vaccination and SARS-CoV-2 variants. Using immunoSEQ multiplex PCR, the repertoire was profiled, and TCRdb retains in-frame clones only, with some absent. This sample carries roughly 300,000 clones, around 88% of them seen once, and the ten largest clones take around 11%. The source material was peripheral blood, sampled in a trial of Ad26.COV2.S vaccine versus placebo. Source of these receptors: a person aged 18-60 years who received the Ad26.COV2.S COVID-19 vaccine or a placebo. The CDR3 runs from the conserved cysteine through the conserved F or W. A D gene is named only where the DNA matches it firmly. Size is stated for part of the rows, as once, few or many counts, or as a class when the clone is expanded.

cdr3_nt | cdr3_aa | clone_size | d_call | j_call | v_call
TGTGCCAGCAGCTTAAGGTACGAGCAGTACTTC | CASSLRYEQYF | NA | NA | TRBJ2-7 | TRBV7-2
TGTGCCAGCAGTCGGACACTGGGGGAGCAGTACTTC | CASSRTLGEQYF | NA | NA | TRBJ2-7 | TRBV6-5
TGTGCCAGCAGTCTCGGGATTTACAATGAGCAGTTCTTC | CASSLGIYNEQFF | NA | NA | TRBJ2-1 | TRBV6-5
TGTGCCAGCAGTTCAAACCGGGACAGCTCCTACGAGCAGTACTTC | CASSSNRDSSYEQYF | NA | TRBD1 | TRBJ2-7 | TRBV7-9
TGTGCCAGTAGTATAGGGCCCCCCACAGTCGGCACAGATACGCAGTATTTT | CASSIGPPTVGTDTQYF | NA | NA | TRBJ2-3 | TRBV19
TGTGCAGTAGGGTTTAACTCCTACGAGCAGTACTTC | CAVGFNSYEQYF | NA | NA | TRBJ2-7 | TRBV11-2
TGCGCCTGGAGTTTTTCCGGGACAGCTTATAATTCACCCCTCCACTTT | CAWSFSGTAYNSPLHF | NA | TRBD1 | TRBJ1-6 | TRBV30
TGCGCCAGCAGCCAAGACGGGACAGCATTCTATGGCTACACCTTC | CASSQDGTAFYGYTF | once | TRBD1 | TRBJ1-2 | TRBV4-1
TGTGCCAGCAGTACCGGGACAGGGGCTCAGCCCCAGCATTTT | CASSTGTGAQPQHF | NA | TRBD1 | TRBJ1-5 | TRBV28
TGTGCCAGCAGCTTAGTGGGAGGCCAAGAGACCCAGTACTTC | CASSLVGGQETQYF | NA | NA | TRBJ2-5 | TRBV7-9
TGCAGCGTCAAACGCGAGGGAGATACGCAGTATTTT | CSVKREGDTQYF | NA | NA | TRBJ2-3 | TRBV29-1
TGTGCCAGCAGCGTCGTCGGTACGGATGGAAACACCATATATTTT | CASSVVGTDGNTIYF | NA | NA | TRBJ1-3 | TRBV21-1
TGCGCCAGCAGCCACAGACAGGGGGCAAGTTACGAGCAGTACTTC | CASSHRQGASYEQYF | NA | TRBD1 | TRBJ2-7 | TRBV4-3
TGCAGTGCCCCCAGGCAGATTGAAGCTTTCTTT | CSAPRQIEAFF | NA | NA | TRBJ1-1 | TRBV20-1
TGTGCCAGTAGTATAGCGGGTAGCGGCACCGGGGAGCTGTTTTTT | CASSIAGSGTGELFF | few | NA | TRBJ2-2 | TRBV19
TGCGCCAGCAGCCAAGATTTTCAGGCCCGTGAGCAGTTCTTC | CASSQDFQAREQFF | NA | NA | TRBJ2-1 | TRBV4-3
TGTGCCAGCAGGGAGGTAGGAAACACTGAAGCTTTCTTT | CASREVGNTEAFF | NA | NA | TRBJ1-1 | TRBV12-3/TRBV12-4
TGTGCCAGCAGCTCTTATGGGCGGAGTTATAATTCACCCCTCCACTTT | CASSSYGRSYNSPLHF | NA | NA | TRBJ1-6 | TRBV7-2
TGTGCCAGCAGCCCCGGGACAACGAACACTGAAGCTTTCTTT | CASSPGTTNTEAFF | NA | NA | TRBJ1-1 | TRBV6-5
TGTGCCAGCAGGACGGACAGGGATTTTCAAGAGACCCAGTACTTC | CASRTDRDFQETQYF | NA | TRBD1 | TRBJ2-5 | TRBV6-5
TGCGCCAGCAGCCCCCCGACTAATGAGCAGTTCTTC | CASSPPTNEQFF | NA | NA | TRBJ2-1 | TRBV5-1
TGTGCCAGCAGCTCCGGTGGTTCACCCCTCCACTTT | CASSSGGSPLHF | NA | NA | TRBJ1-6 | TRBV7-6
TGTGCCAGCAGCTTAGACAGGGCCGGGAATGAGCAGTTCTTC | CASSLDRAGNEQFF | NA | NA | TRBJ2-1 | TRBV7-9
TGTGCCAGCAGTACCGGGACAGAAAATCAGCCCCAGCATTTT | CASSTGTENQPQHF | NA | TRBD1 | TRBJ1-5 | TRBV6-2/TRBV6-3
TGTGCCAGCAGCCGAGGACATATCGCAACTAATGAAAAACTGTTTTTT | CASSRGHIATNEKLFF | once | NA | TRBJ1-4 | TRBV6-2/TRBV6-3
TGTGCCAGCAGTGAAACAGCGGGCCTACCCTACGAGCAGTACTTC | CASSETAGLPYEQYF | few | NA | TRBJ2-7 | TRBV2
TGTGCCAGCAGCCCCCATCTGGGGGATAATTCACCCCTCCACTTT | CASSPHLGDNSPLHF | NA | NA | TRBJ1-6 | TRBV28
TGTGCCAGCAGTTCGGAGACCAATGAGCAGTTCTTC | CASSSETNEQFF | NA | NA | TRBJ2-1 | TRBV28
TGCGCCAGCAGCTCAGAAGACCGGACAGGGGACTATGGCTACACCTTC | CASSSEDRTGDYGYTF | NA | TRBD1 | TRBJ1-2 | TRBV5-1
TGCGCCAGCAGCTTGGTTCTAGCGGGGGGACCAAGCACAGATACGCAGTATTTT | CASSLVLAGGPSTDTQYF | NA | TRBD2 | TRBJ2-3 | TRBV5-1
TGTGCCAGCTCACCCCTGGGAGTTCAAGAGACCCAGTACTTC | CASSPLGVQETQYF | once | NA | TRBJ2-5 | TRBV18
TGCGCCAGCAGCTCTGCGGGAGTAACGGAGGAGACCCAGTACTTC | CASSSAGVTEETQYF | NA | TRBD2 | TRBJ2-5 | TRBV5-1
TGTGCCAGCGGTAGAGATATGGGATGGAATGAGCAGTTCTTC | CASGRDMGWNEQFF | NA | NA | TRBJ2-1 | TRBV27
TGTGCCAGCAGCTTAGCGCTGTCCTCCAATGAGCAGTTCTTC | CASSLALSSNEQFF | NA | NA | TRBJ2-1 | TRBV7-6
TGTGCCAGCAGCGTAGCGCTAATAGCTTCATACAATGAGCAGTTCTTC | CASSVALIASYNEQFF | NA | NA | TRBJ2-1 | TRBV9
TGCGCCAGCAGCCCTCACCCTAAAGAGTACTACGAGCAGTACTTC | CASSPHPKEYYEQYF | once | NA | TRBJ2-7 | TRBV5-1
TGTGCCAGCAGCCAATCCCTAGCGGGGGTTGGGAATGAGCAGTTCTTC | CASSQSLAGVGNEQFF | few | TRBD2 | TRBJ2-1 | TRBV3-1/TRBV3-2
TGTGCCAGCTCACTGACGGATAATGAAAAACTGTTTTTT | CASSLTDNEKLFF | NA | NA | TRBJ1-4 | TRBV18
TGTGCCACAGACAGGGGAAACATTCAGTACTTC | CATDRGNIQYF | NA | TRBD1 | TRBJ2-4 | TRBV2
TGCGCCAGCAGCTTATCTGGCAGGGCAAACGAGCAGTACTTC | CASSLSGRANEQYF | NA | NA | TRBJ2-7 | TRBV5-1
TGTGCCAGCAGCTTAATCTCCCACACGTCCGATGAGCAGTTCTTC | CASSLISHTSDEQFF | few | NA | TRBJ2-1 | TRBV7-2
TGTGCCAGCAGTTACTCGAACGCGGGCGCGGGGTTCGAGCAGTACTTC | CASSYSNAGAGFEQYF | NA | NA | TRBJ2-7 | TRBV6-2/TRBV6-3
TGTGCCAGCAGCCTGAGTCACAGCACAGATACGCAGTATTTT | CASSLSHSTDTQYF | NA | NA | TRBJ2-3 | TRBV3-1/TRBV3-2
TGTGCCAGTTTGGAGGGGACCATCTCTGGAAACACCATATATTTT | CASLEGTISGNTIYF | NA | NA | TRBJ1-3 | TRBV28
TGTGCCAGCACCCCGGGACAGGTCCTAAACTATGGCTACACCTTC | CASTPGQVLNYGYTF | NA | TRBD1 | TRBJ1-2 | TRBV6-5
TGCGCCAGCAGCTTGGGGGACGCCGGCTACACCTTC | CASSLGDAGYTF | NA | NA | TRBJ1-2 | TRBV5-1
TGCGCCAGCAGCTTGGGACAGGGGCCAGATACGCAGTATTTT | CASSLGQGPDTQYF | NA | TRBD1 | TRBJ2-3 | TRBV5-1
TGTGCCAGCAGCTTGGACAGGGTCACTACCTACGAGCAGTACTTC | CASSLDRVTTYEQYF | few | TRBD1 | TRBJ2-7 | TRBV7-2
TGTGCCAGCAGCTTACAGGGCAACAAAAACATTCAGTACTTC | CASSLQGNKNIQYF | NA | NA | TRBJ2-4 | TRBV7-9
TGTGCCAGTAGTATGTCTGGGGGAAGCAAAAACATTCAGTACTTC | CASSMSGGSKNIQYF | NA | NA | TRBJ2-4 | TRBV19
TGTGCCAGCAGCCCTACGGTGACGGCTAATGAAAAACTGTTTTTT | CASSPTVTANEKLFF | NA | NA | TRBJ1-4 | TRBV9
TGTGCCAGCAGTCTGATGTCGGCCTACACAGATACGCAGTATTTT | CASSLMSAYTDTQYF | once | NA | TRBJ2-3 | TRBV27
TGTGCCAGCAGCCAAGATTTGACTAGCGAGGAGCAGTACTTC | CASSQDLTSEEQYF | NA | TRBD2 | TRBJ2-7 | TRBV14
TGTGCCAGCAGCCAAGGGACAGGGGGTCCCTACGAGCAGTACTTC | CASSQGTGGPYEQYF | NA | TRBD1 | TRBJ2-7 | TRBV3-1/TRBV3-2
TGCGCCAGCAGCCAAGATCAGGCTAATGAAAAACTGTTTTTT | CASSQDQANEKLFF | NA | NA | TRBJ1-4 | TRBV4-1